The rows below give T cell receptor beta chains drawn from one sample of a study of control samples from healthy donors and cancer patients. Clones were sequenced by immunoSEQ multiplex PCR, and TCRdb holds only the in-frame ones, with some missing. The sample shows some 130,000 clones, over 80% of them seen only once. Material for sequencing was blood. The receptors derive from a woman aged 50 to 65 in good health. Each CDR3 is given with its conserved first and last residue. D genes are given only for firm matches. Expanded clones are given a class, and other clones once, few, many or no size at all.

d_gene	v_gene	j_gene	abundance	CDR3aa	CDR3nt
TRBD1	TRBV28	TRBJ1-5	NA	CASSSGTGGSNQPQHF	TGTGCCAGCAGTTCCGGGACAGGGGGTAGCAATCAGCCCCAGCATTTT
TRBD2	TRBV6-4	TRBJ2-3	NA	CASAGLAGTTDTQYF	TGTGCCAGCGCGGGACTAGCGGGGACCACAGATACGCAGTATTTT
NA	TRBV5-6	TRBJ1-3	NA	CASSPGPWGNTIYF	TGTGCCAGCAGCCCGGGCCCCTGGGGAAACACCATATATTTT
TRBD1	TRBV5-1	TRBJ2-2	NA	CASSPSHRGTGELFF	TGCGCCAGCAGCCCCTCACACAGGGGCACCGGGGAGCTGTTTTTT
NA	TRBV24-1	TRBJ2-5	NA	CATSDAANVQETQYF	TGTGCCACCAGTGATGCAGCAAACGTTCAAGAGACCCAGTACTTC
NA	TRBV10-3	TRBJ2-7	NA	CATRPGGPADEQYF	TGTGCCACCCGACCCGGGGGACCCGCAGACGAGCAGTACTTC
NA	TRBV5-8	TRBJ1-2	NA	CASNLLQGTYGYTF	TGTGCCAGCAACTTACTCCAGGGCACGTATGGCTACACCTTC
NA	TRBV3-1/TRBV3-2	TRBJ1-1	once	CASSQGWGAGTEAFF	TGTGCCAGCAGCCAAGGTTGGGGGGCGGGGACGGAAGCTTTCTTT
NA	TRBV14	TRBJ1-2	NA	CASSRDGTIGRYTF	TGTGCCAGCAGTCGGGACGGAACGATTGGACGGTACACCTTC
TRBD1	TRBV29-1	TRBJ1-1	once	CSVAGQGNTEAFF	TGCAGCGTTGCGGGACAGGGAAACACTGAAGCTTTCTTT
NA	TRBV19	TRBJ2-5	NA	CASSFAGLRETQYF	TGTGCCAGTAGTTTTGCAGGGCTCCGGGAGACCCAGTACTTC
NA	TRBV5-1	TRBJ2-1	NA	CASSAGLTGSYNEQFF	TGCGCCAGCAGCGCAGGACTTACAGGCTCCTACAATGAGCAGTTCTTC
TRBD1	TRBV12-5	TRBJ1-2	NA	CASGYPPGQGVSGYTF	TGTGCTAGTGGTTACCCACCGGGACAGGGGGTGAGTGGCTACACCTTC
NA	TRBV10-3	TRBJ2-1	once	CASASAGGNEQFF	TGTGCCTCGGCCTCGGCAGGGGGGAATGAGCAGTTCTTC
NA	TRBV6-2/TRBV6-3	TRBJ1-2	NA	CASSLLRGRGGGYTF	TGTGCCAGCAGCCTCCTGCGGGGGAGGGGAGGGGGCTACACCTTC
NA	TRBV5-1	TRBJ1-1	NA	CASSLEVMNTEAFF	TGCGCCAGCAGCTTGGAAGTGATGAACACTGAAGCTTTCTTT
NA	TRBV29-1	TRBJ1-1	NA	CSVKGGAGKTEAFF	TGCAGCGTTAAGGGGGGCGCAGGGAAGACTGAAGCTTTCTTT
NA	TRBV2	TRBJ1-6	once	CASSAGSSYNSPLHF	TGTGCCAGCAGTGCAGGGAGCTCCTATAATTCACCCCTCCACTTT
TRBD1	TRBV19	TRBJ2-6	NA	CASSPTGGSSGANVLTF	TGTGCCAGTAGCCCTACAGGGGGTAGCTCTGGGGCCAACGTCCTGACTTTC
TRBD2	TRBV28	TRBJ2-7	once	CASILWGPLSGRYSYEQYF	TGTGCCAGCATCCTTTGGGGTCCCCTTAGCGGGAGGTACTCCTACGAGCAGTACTTC
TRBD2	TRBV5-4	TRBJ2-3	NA	CASSAGLAGGTDTQYF	TGTGCCAGCAGCGCGGGACTAGCGGGAGGCACAGATACGCAGTATTTT
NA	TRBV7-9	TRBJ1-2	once	CASSLVGVGGDGYTF	TGTGCCAGCAGCTTAGTAGGGGTCGGGGGAGATGGCTACACCTTC
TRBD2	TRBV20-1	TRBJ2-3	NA	CSASERGGDTQYF	TGCAGTGCTAGTGAGCGGGGGGGCGATACGCAGTATTTT
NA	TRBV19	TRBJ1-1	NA	CASSTPEGTEAFF	TGTGCCAGTAGTACCCCAGAGGGCACTGAAGCTTTCTTT
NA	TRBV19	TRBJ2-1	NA	CASSILRSSAVEQFF	TGTGCCAGTAGTATCCTCAGGTCGAGCGCTGTTGAGCAGTTCTTC